This entry lists 32 T cell receptor beta chains sequenced from one sample in a study of T cells in localized non-small cell lung cancer. Using immunoSEQ multiplex PCR, the repertoire was profiled, and TCRdb retains in-frame clones only, with some absent. The sample consists of 4,000 to 5,000 clones, 25% of them appearing once. The sample in question was lung tumor tissue, obtained before any cancer treatment. The receptors were gathered from a male donor older than 55 with stage I lung adenocarcinoma.

This clone was seen a few times. This rearrangement joins TRBV11-3 to TRBJ1-1, with TRBD1 matching over 7 bases. V shed 3 bases and J 1 base; nucleotides not matched to a gene: 2. This CDR3 contains 14 residues. Germline lookup yields CDR1 SGHNT and CDR2 YENEEA. The CDR3 loop is CASSFWTGNTEAFF. The DNA of the CDR3 is TGTGCCAGCAGCTTTTGGACAGGGAACACTGAAGCTTTCTTT.

This clone was counted only a few times. The V call is TRBV2, the J call TRBJ1-3, with D perhaps matching TRBD1 (5 bases). The V gene's germline CDR1 is SNHLY and CDR2 FYNNEI. V was pared by 6 bases and J by 2 bases, with 14 bases between. The CDR3 runs 15 residues. CDR3 in DNA: TGTGCCAGCAGCTTTGGGAGGGGCCCTGGAAACACCATATATTTT. It yields the protein CASSFGRGPGNTIYF.

This clone is categorized as medium-sized. The chain combines TRBV11-3 with TRBJ1-3; perhaps TRBD1 as D (5 bases). The CDR3 consists of 17 residues. V was cut by 4 bases and J by 0 bases, with 16 bases left in between. In germline, CDR1 is SGHNT, CDR2 YENEEA. Here the CDR3 DNA reads TGTGCCAGCAGCTGGCGGGACCCTGGGGACTCTGGAAACACCATATATTTT. Encoded protein: CASSWRDPGDSGNTIYF. Full variable domain (remainder filled in from reference TRBV11-3 and TRBJ1-3): EAGVVQSPRYKIIEKKQPVAFWCNPISGHNTLYWYLQNLGQGPELLIRYENEEAVDDSQLPKDRFSAERLKGVDSTLKIQPAELGDSAVYLCASSWRDPGDSGNTIYFGEGSWLTVV.

This clone has a handful of counts. V usage is TRBV15 and J usage is TRBJ2-7, with D tentatively TRBD1 or TRBD2 (6 bases each). Germline CDR1 is LNHNV and CDR2 is YYDKDF (reference sequence). Trimming shortened V by 2 bases and J by 1 base, and 9 bases separated the two germline ends. The CDR3 loop spans 14 amino acids. This CDR3 is CATSRTGASYEQYF. The CDR3 DNA is TGTGCCACCAGCAGAACGGGGGCTTCCTACGAGCAGTACTTC.

V gene TRBV14 combines with J gene TRBJ1-2; D not certain. CDR3 length: 12 amino acids. Trimming took off 4 bases at V and 4 bases at J, with 7 bases between the two ends. Germline CDR1 is SGHDN and CDR2 is FVKESK. The CDR3 bases are TGTGCCAGCAGCCGGCAGACCTATGGCTACACCTTC. It specifies CASSRQTYGYTF.

The chain uses TRBV14 and TRBJ1-2; no clear D gene. V was cut by 4 bases and J by 4 bases, with 10 bases left in between. Germline CDR1 is SGHDN and CDR2 is FVKESK. CDR3 length: 13 amino acids. The CDR3 coding sequence is TGTGCCAGCAGCCCCCGCCCGCTCTATGGCTACACCTTC. Amino acids: CASSPRPLYGYTF.

This clone occurred a few times. V is TRBV11-3 and J is TRBJ2-2; D is uncertain. V lost 5 bases to trimming and J lost 4 bases, with 14 bases between them. This CDR3 has 15 residues. Germline assignment: CDR1 SGHNT and CDR2 YENEEA. Here the CDR3 DNA reads TGTGCCAGCAGCCAAGCCGGGCCCCTCACCGGGGAGCTGTTTTTT. Translated: CASSQAGPLTGELFF.

In this sample, this clone is medium-sized (0.01 to 0.1%). The chain uses TRBV6-1 and TRBJ1-5; weak D call: TRBD1 (5 bases). Trimming took 1 base from V and 4 from J, leaving 8 bases between them. Germline V gene data show CDR1 as MNHNS and CDR2 as SASEGT. This CDR3 spans 14 amino acids. Written as DNA, the CDR3 is TGTGCCAGCAGTGAAGTCGGGGGGAATCAGCCCCAGCATTTT. Translating gives CASSEVGGNQPQHF.

This clone was recorded a few times. V gene TRBV30 combines with J gene TRBJ2-2; 7 bases map to TRBD1. Trimming took 7 bases from V and 5 from J; bases not matched to a gene: 10. Germline CDR1 is GTSNPN and CDR2 is SVGIG (reference sequence). The CDR3 loop spans 14 amino acids. CDR3 sequence reads: CASKAGGWTGELFF. In DNA form, the CDR3 reads TGTGCCTCAAAGGCAGGGGGTTGGACCGGGGAGCTGTTTTTT.

This clone occurred a few times. The rearrangement links TRBV28 to TRBJ2-7; no clear D gene. V shed 5 bases and J shed 2 bases, with 16 bases lying between them. CDR1 is MDHEN and CDR2 is SYDVKM in the germline V gene. CDR3 length: 15 amino acids. The CDR3 here is CASSISWLTAYEQYF. The CDR3 DNA reads as TGTGCCAGCAGTATAAGTTGGCTGACGGCCTACGAGCAGTACTTC.

This clone is deemed medium-sized (0.01 to 0.1%). Relative to the germline gene, one junction end is altered; a read error may explain this. The V call is TRBV11-3, the J call TRBJ1-2; 7 bases are shared with TRBD1. CDR3 length: 14 amino acids. Per the germline V gene, CDR1 is SGHNT and CDR2 is YENEEA. The CDR3: CARSLLQGRNGYTF. DNA of the CDR3: TGTGCCAGAAGCTTATTACAGGGGCGGAATGGCTACACCTTC. Combining the CDR3 with reference TRBV11-3 and TRBJ1-2 gives the whole variable domain EAGVVQSPRYKIIEKKQPVAFWCNPISGHNTLYWYLQNLGQGPELLIRYENEEAVDDSQLPKDRFSAERLKGVDSTLKIQPAELGDSAVYLCARSLLQGRNGYTFGSGTRLTVV.

The chain links TRBV14 to TRBJ1-6, with D uncertain. Per the germline V gene, CDR1 is SGHDN and CDR2 is FVKESK. V lost 5 bases, J lost 6 bases, and 5 bases lay in between. The CDR3 has 12 residues. The CDR3 loop is CASSESNSPLHF. Here the CDR3 DNA reads TGTGCCAGCAGCGAGAGTAATTCACCCCTCCACTTT. The whole variable domain, remainder taken from reference TRBV14 and TRBJ1-6, is EAGVTQFPSHSVIEKGQTVTLRCDPISGHDNLYWYRRVMGKEIKFLLHFVKESKQDESGMPNNRFLAERTGGTYSTLKVQPAELEDSGVYFCASSESNSPLHFGNGTRLTVT.

This clone was seen a handful of times. V gene TRBV7-6 combines with J gene TRBJ2-7; 7 nucleotides align to TRBD1. Trimming at V came to 2 bases and at J to 3 bases, leaving 7 bases not matched to a gene. Germline assignment: CDR1 SGHVS and CDR2 FNYEAQ. The CDR3 spans 15 residues. The CDR3: CASSLRGTADYEQYF. The CDR3 DNA reads as TGTGCCAGCAGCTTAAGGGGGACAGCGGACTACGAGCAGTACTTC.

This clone has a handful of counts. The chain couples TRBV28 to TRBJ1-2, with no clear D. From germline, CDR1 is MDHEN and CDR2 SYDVKM. This CDR3 contains 13 residues. V gave up 1 base and J gave up 5 bases, with 8 bases separating them. CDR3 region: CASSLSQAYGYTF. CDR3 nucleotides: TGTGCCAGCAGTTTATCGCAGGCATATGGCTACACCTTC.

By proportion, this clone is large. The chain couples TRBV14 to TRBJ1-2, with D hard to call. Germline V gives CDR1 SGHDN, CDR2 FVKESK. V lost 0 bases, J lost 10 bases, and 12 bases lay in between. The CDR3 has 13 residues. The CDR3 region has the DNA TGTGCCAGCAGCCAAGATTGGGGAGATGACTACACCTTC. It encodes CASSQDWGDDYTF.

This clone was counted a few times. This rearrangement joins TRBV6-8 to TRBJ1-1; D not certain. Trimming removed 10 bases from V and 6 bases from J, with 24 bases in between. From germline, CDR1 is MNHGY and CDR2 SAAAGT. CDR3 length: 15 residues. The CDR3 here is CAIRPGPSLGAEAFF. The CDR3 nucleotides read TGTGCCATCAGACCCGGCCCGTCTCTTGGCGCTGAAGCTTTCTTT.

To note about this clone: This same CDR3 is encoded by further DNA sequences in the sample. The chain uses TRBV19 and TRBJ2-4, with 9 nucleotides matching TRBD1. This CDR3 has 13 amino acids. V dropped 6 bases and J dropped 6; count of bases not matched to a gene: 3. CDR1 is LNHDA, CDR2 SQIVND, per germline (reference sequence). The CDR3 bases are TGTGCCAGTAGCCCGGGACAGGGAAACATTCAGTACTTC. This encodes CASSPGQGNIQYF.

This clone was seen a few times. The chain uses TRBV18 and TRBJ1-3, with D perhaps TRBD1 (5 bases). The germline V gene has CDR1 KGHSH and CDR2 LQKENI. V was shortened by 2 bases and J by 0 bases, with 5 bases between the two germline ends. The CDR3 covers 14 residues. The CDR3 loop is CASSPDSSGNTIYF. In nucleotides, the CDR3 is TGTGCCAGCTCACCAGACAGCTCTGGAAACACCATATATTTT.

This clone counts as medium-sized (0.01 to 0.1%). CDR3 nucleotide sequence: TGTGCCAGCAGCCCCGTGAGTGGGTCTCAAAATGAGCAGTTCTTC. Translating it yields CASSPVSGSQNEQFF. The chain couples TRBV11-3 to TRBJ2-1, with D unclear. Trimming cost V 5 bases and J 7 bases, with 18 bases left between them. From germline, CDR1 is SGHNT and CDR2 YENEEA. There are 15 residues in the CDR3.

By its share, this clone is medium-sized (0.01 to 0.1%). The chain couples TRBV9 to TRBJ2-4; D is perhaps TRBD2 (6 bases). This CDR3 region has 15 residues. V lost 0 bases, J lost 8 bases, and 15 bases lay in between. CDR1 and CDR2 from the germline V gene are SGDLS and YYNGEE. This CDR3 is CASSVVFPSEHIQYF. The CDR3 DNA reads as TGTGCCAGCAGCGTAGTTTTTCCTAGCGAGCACATTCAGTACTTC.

This clone was observed a handful of times. The genes are TRBV6-8 and TRBJ1-2; D gene uncertain. This CDR3 is 14 amino acids long. With 0 bases removed from V and 1 base from J, the gap between germline ends came to 6 bases. Germline V gene lookup returns CDR1 MNHGY and CDR2 SAAAGT. The CDR3 sequence: CASSYSSINYGYTF. CDR3 DNA: TGTGCCAGCAGTTACTCTTCGATTAACTATGGCTACACCTTC.

This clone was observed a handful of times. The chain couples TRBV6-8 to TRBJ2-7, with 8 bases aligning to TRBD1. Losses at the gene ends were 0 bases for V and 3 bases for J; bases not matched to a gene: 7. The length of the CDR3 is 16 residues. Germline V gene lookup returns CDR1 MNHGY and CDR2 SAAAGT. The CDR3 protein is CASSYSTPGGFYEQYF. CDR3 nucleotide sequence: TGTGCCAGCAGTTACTCGACCCCAGGGGGCTTCTACGAGCAGTACTTC.

This clone is termed large (0.1 to 1%). The chain uses TRBV11-3 and TRBJ1-1; TRBD1 matches at 7 bases. V gave up 5 bases and J gave up 7 bases; unmatched junction bases: 10. The CDR3 is 14 amino acids. Germline-derived CDR1 and CDR2 are SGHNT and YENEEA. In DNA, the CDR3 is TGTGCCAGCAGCCAACCCCAGGGGGATAATGAAGCTTTCTTT. It yields the protein CASSQPQGDNEAFF.

J is TRBJ2-1 and V is TRBV19; perhaps D is TRBD1 or TRBD2 (5 bases each). Germline V gene data show CDR1 as LNHDA and CDR2 as SQIVND (reference sequence). The CDR3 has 15 amino acids. V was clipped by 2 bases and J by 8 bases, with 16 bases between them. The CDR3 nucleotides are TGTGCCAGTAGTATATATGACGGGGCGCAGGATGAGCAGTTCTTC. This codes for CASSIYDGAQDEQFF.

The chain links TRBV29-1 to TRBJ2-5; the D gene is possibly TRBD1 (5 bases). The CDR3 loop spans 13 amino acids. Trimming stripped 5 bases from V and 5 bases from J, with 15 bases between. Germline values: CDR1 SQVTM, CDR2 ANQGSEA. The CDR3 region is CSVNRSLRETQYF. As DNA, the CDR3 is TGCAGCGTTAACAGGAGCCTTCGGGAGACCCAGTACTTC.

This clone was counted a few times. The rearrangement links TRBV19 to TRBJ1-5; D perhaps matches TRBD1 (5 bases). The V and J ends lost 7 bases and 4 bases respectively, with 14 bases between them. The CDR3 totals 14 residues. The germline V gene encodes CDR1 LNHDA and CDR2 SQIVND (reference sequence). CDR3 region: CASTQGRANQPQHF. DNA of the CDR3: TGTGCCAGTACCCAGGGAAGGGCAAATCAGCCCCAGCATTTT.

The table lists this clone with a few counts. Other DNA sequences from this sample encode an identical CDR3 as well. The CDR3 is CASSLVGGANEKLFF. The CDR3 DNA follows: TGTGCCAGCAGCTTAGTGGGGGGAGCTAATGAAAAACTGTTTTTT. The chain recombines TRBV11-3 with TRBJ1-4; tentatively, D is TRBD1 (5 bases). Germline CDR1 is SGHNT and CDR2 is YENEEA. The CDR3 loop spans 15 amino acids. V lost 1 base and J 3 bases, leaving 9 bases between the germline ends.

V usage is TRBV6-8 and J usage is TRBJ2-7; D unresolved. Between the trimmed V and J ends, which lost 2 bases and 2 bases, there was a span of 4 bases. The CDR3 contains 12 residues. Germline loops: CDR1 MNHGY, CDR2 SAAAGT. The CDR3 DNA reads TGTGCCAGCAGTTACGAAGCCTACGAGCAGTACTTC. The encoded protein is CASSYEAYEQYF.

The chain uses TRBV6-1 and TRBJ2-2; D gene ambiguous. Trimming left V 1 base short and J 1 base short, with 1 base between. CDR1 and CDR2 from the germline V gene are MNHNS and SASEGT. The CDR3 spans 13 residues. CDR3 region: CASSEVNTGELFF. The CDR3 DNA is TGTGCCAGCAGTGAAGTGAACACCGGGGAGCTGTTTTTT.

The chain is built from TRBV5-1 and TRBJ2-5; 8 bases fit TRBD1. From germline, CDR1 is SGHRS and CDR2 YFSETQ. This CDR3 region has 14 residues. J lost 5 bases, V lost 3 bases, and 6 bases had no gene match. The DNA of the CDR3 is TGCGCCAGCAGCTCCACAGGGGGTGGGGAGACCCAGTACTTC. Amino acids: CASSSTGGGETQYF. The full variable domain, rest sourced from reference TRBV5-1 and TRBJ2-5, is KAGVTQTPRYLIKTRGQQVTLSCSPISGHRSVSWYQQTPGQGLQFLFEYFSETQRNKGNFPGRFSGRQFSNSRSEMNVSTLELGDSALYLCASSSTGGGETQYFGPGTRLLVL.

This clone turned up a few times. V is TRBV28 and J is TRBJ1-2; D ambiguous. CDR1 is MDHEN and CDR2 is SYDVKM in the germline V gene. CDR3 length: 14 residues. V lost 3 bases, J lost 0 bases, and 8 bases lay in between. CDR3 loop: CASSFLESNYGYTF. CDR3 bases: TGTGCCAGCAGTTTCCTCGAGTCTAACTATGGCTACACCTTC.

This clone was detected only a few times. The chain is built from TRBV6-8 and TRBJ2-1; D uncertain. CDR3 length equals 15 residues. V was cut by 2 bases and J by 0 bases, with 8 bases left in between. Looked up from germline, CDR1 is MNHGY and CDR2 is SAAAGT. CDR3 coding DNA: TGTGCCAGCAGTTACCACAGACGCTCCTACAATGAGCAGTTCTTC. Its translation is CASSYHRRSYNEQFF.